A single sample is the source of the 6 T cell receptor beta chains below, sequenced in a study of blood T cell repertoires in COVID-19. Generated by immunoSEQ multiplex PCR, the TCRdb table keeps only in-frame clones and is missing some. In the table there are over 110,000 clones, 88% of which are singletons. Sequencing was performed on peripheral blood. These receptors were collected from a human donor in a cohort sampled during active COVID-19.

The V and J genes are TRBV4-1 and TRBJ2-7, with 12 bases fitting TRBD2. CDR3 length: 17 residues. With V trimmed by 1 base and J by 1 base, 5 bases remained unmatched. Germline V gene lookup returns CDR1 MGHRA and CDR2 YSYEKL. The CDR3 DNA is TGCGCCAGCAGCCAAGCTAGCGGGGGGGCAGGGTCCTACGAGCAGTACTTC. Translation: CASSQASGGAGSYEQYF.

The chain couples TRBV7-2 to TRBJ2-5; 11 bases agree with TRBD2. Germline V CDR1 and CDR2: SGHTA, FQGNSA. The CDR3 loop spans 17 amino acids. Unmatched junction bases numbered 8, after V lost 0 bases and J lost 5 bases. The CDR3 DNA reads TGTGCCAGCAGCTTAGCCACTAGCGGGGGCGCGTGGGAGACCCAGTACTTC. Translation gives CASSLATSGGAWETQYF.

This chain links TRBV2 with TRBJ1-1, with 8 bases matching TRBD1. CDR3 length equals 16 residues. Trimming cost V 6 bases and J 7 bases; bases outside gene matches: 16. Germline CDR1 and CDR2: SNHLY and FYNNEI. CDR3 bases: TGTGCCAGCAGCCTAACCAGGGGGCGTGATACCTATGAAGCTTTCTTT. This gives the protein CASSLTRGRDTYEAFF.

In nucleotides, the CDR3 is TGTGCCAGCAGCGTAGTTGGGACAGGGAACACTGAAGCTTTCTTT. Translating it yields CASSVVGTGNTEAFF. The V call is TRBV9, the J call TRBJ1-1; the match to TRBD1 covers 8 bases. The V and J ends lost 0 bases and 1 base, in that order; junction bases with no gene match: 2. Germline CDR1 reads SGDLS; CDR2 reads YYNGEE. The CDR3 is 15 amino acids.

V and J are TRBV19 and TRBJ1-5; no firm D call. The CDR3 extends over 13 amino acids. Germline V gives CDR1 LNHDA, CDR2 SQIVND (reference sequence). The V gene lost 1 base and the J gene lost 4 bases, with 5 bases spanning the gap. The CDR3, as DNA: TGTGCCAGTAGTATAGTCACAAATCAGCCCCAGCATTTT. Translating it yields CASSIVTNQPQHF.

V usage is TRBV3-1 (or the pseudogene TRBV3-2) and J usage is TRBJ2-3; D uncertain. Germline V gives CDR1 LGHDT, CDR2 YNNKEL (reference sequence). The CDR3 is 16 amino acids. V lost 0 bases and J 3 bases, leaving 13 bases between the germline ends. CDR3 nucleotide sequence: TGTGCCAGCAGCCAAGATTCGCCAGGTGGGACAGATACGCAGTATTTT. Amino acid sequence: CASSQDSPGGTDTQYF.